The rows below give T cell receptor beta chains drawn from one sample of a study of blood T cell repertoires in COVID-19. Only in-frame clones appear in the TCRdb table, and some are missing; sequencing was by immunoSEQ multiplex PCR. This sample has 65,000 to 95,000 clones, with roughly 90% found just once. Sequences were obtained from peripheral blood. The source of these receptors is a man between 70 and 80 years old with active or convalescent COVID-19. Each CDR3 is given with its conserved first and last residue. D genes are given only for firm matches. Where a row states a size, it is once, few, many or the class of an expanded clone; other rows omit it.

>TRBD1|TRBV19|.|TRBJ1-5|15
TGTGCCAGTAAAGGGTCCCGGGACAGGGCCCAGCCCCAGCATTTT
CASKGSRDRAQPQHF
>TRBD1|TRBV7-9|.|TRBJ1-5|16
TGTGCCAGCAGCTCTTGGACAGGGGGCGCCGATCAGCCCCAGCATTTT
CASSSWTGGADQPQHF
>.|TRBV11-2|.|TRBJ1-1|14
TGTGCCAGCAGCTTCGCGGGGGGGGGAACTGAAGCTTTCTTT
CASSFAGGGTEAFF
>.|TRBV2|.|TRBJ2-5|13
TGTGCCAGCAGTATACAGGGACGACAGACCCAGTACTTC
CASSIQGRQTQYF
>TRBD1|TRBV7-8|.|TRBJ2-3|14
TGTGCCAGCAGTCCAGGGGGTGCGACAGGTACGCAGTATTTT
CASSPGGATGTQYF
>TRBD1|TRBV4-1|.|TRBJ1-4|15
TGCGCCAGCAGCGAACCGGGACAGGGAGGGGAAAAACTGTTTTTT
CASSEPGQGGEKLFF
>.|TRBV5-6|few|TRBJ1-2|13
TGTGCCAGCAGCTTGGACATAAACTATGGCTACACCTTC
CASSLDINYGYTF
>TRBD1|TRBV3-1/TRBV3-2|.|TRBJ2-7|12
TGTGCCAGCAGCCCACAGGGGCGCGAGCAGTACTTC
CASSPQGREQYF
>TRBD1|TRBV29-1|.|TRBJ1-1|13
TGCGCGGTCAGACCGACAGGGGTCACTGAAGCTTTCTTT
CAVRPTGVTEAFF
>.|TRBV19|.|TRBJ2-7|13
TGTGCCAGTAGCCTGGCGGGACTGGGCCAGCAGTACTTC
CASSLAGLGQQYF
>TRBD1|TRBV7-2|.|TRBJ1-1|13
TGTGCCAGCAGCAGGGACAGGAACACTGAAGCTTTCTTT
CASSRDRNTEAFF
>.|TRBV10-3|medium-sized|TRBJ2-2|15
TGTGCCATCAGTGACTTCGACAGATCCACCGGGGAGCTGTTTTTT
CAISDFDRSTGELFF
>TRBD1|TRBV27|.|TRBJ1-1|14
TGTGCCACCTATTCCGGGACAGGGATTACTGAAGCTTTCTTT
CATYSGTGITEAFF
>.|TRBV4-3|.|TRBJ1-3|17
TGCGCCAGCAGCCAAGATCTCAACCCAGGGTCTGGAAACACCATATATTTT
CASSQDLNPGSGNTIYF
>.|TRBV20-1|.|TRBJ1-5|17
TGCTGTGCTAGTCCCGGGGCCGGGGGGTATAGCAATCAGCCCCAGCATTTT
CCASPGAGGYSNQPQHF
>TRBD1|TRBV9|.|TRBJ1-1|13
TGTGCCAGCAGTTACGACAGGGACACTGAAGCTTTCTTT
CASSYDRDTEAFF
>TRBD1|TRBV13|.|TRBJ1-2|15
TGTGCCAGCAGCAACCCGGGACAGGGCCTCTATGGCTACACCTTC
CASSNPGQGLYGYTF
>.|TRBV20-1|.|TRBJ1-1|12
TGCAGTGCTAGTAACATGAACACTGAAGCTTTCTTT
CSASNMNTEAFF
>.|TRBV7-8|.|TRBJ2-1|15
TGTGCCAGCAGCCCACGGGACAGAGGAGGGGATGAGCAGTTCTTC
CASSPRDRGGDEQFF
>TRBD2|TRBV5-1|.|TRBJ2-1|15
TGCGCCAGCAGCTTGGGACTAGCGGGGAGGGATGAGCAGTTCTTC
CASSLGLAGRDEQFF
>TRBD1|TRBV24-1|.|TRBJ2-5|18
TGTGCCACCAGTGATTTACCACCGGGACAGAAGTACCAAGAGACCCAGTACTTC
CATSDLPPGQKYQETQYF
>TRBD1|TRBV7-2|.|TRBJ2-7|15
TGTGCCAGCAGCTTAGCATTCGGGACAGGGGGCGAGCAGTACTTC
CASSLAFGTGGEQYF
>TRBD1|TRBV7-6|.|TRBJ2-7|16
TGTGCCAGCAGCTTAGCCACCGGGACAGGGGGGACCGAGCAGTACTTC
CASSLATGTGGTEQYF
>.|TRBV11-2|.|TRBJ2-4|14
TGTGCCAGCAGCCCAGGTCAGGCCAAAAACATTCAGTACTTC
CASSPGQAKNIQYF
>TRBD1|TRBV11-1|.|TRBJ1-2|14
TGTGCCACGAGACCAAACAGGGGGAAGTATGGCTACACCTTC
CATRPNRGKYGYTF
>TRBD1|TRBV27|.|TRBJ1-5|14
TGTGCCAGCAGTACGGACAGGGTACATCAGCCCCAGCATTTT
CASSTDRVHQPQHF
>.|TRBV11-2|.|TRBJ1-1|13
TGTGCCAGCAGCTTAGACCCTAACACTGAAGCTTTCTTT
CASSLDPNTEAFF
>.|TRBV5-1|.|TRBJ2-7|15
TGCGCCAGCAGCTTGGGGGCGGGGCCCCACTACGAGCAGTACTTC
CASSLGAGPHYEQYF
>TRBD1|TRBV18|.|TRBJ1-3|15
TGTGCCAGCTCACCGGACAGGGGCTCTGGAAACACCATATATTTT
CASSPDRGSGNTIYF
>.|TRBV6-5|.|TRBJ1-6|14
TGTGCCAGCACGGAGAAGGCATGGAATTCACCCCTCCACTTT
CASTEKAWNSPLHF
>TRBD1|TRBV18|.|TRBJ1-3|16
TGTGCCAGCTCGGAGGTTTGGACAGGGGCTGGAAACACCATATATTTT
CASSEVWTGAGNTIYF
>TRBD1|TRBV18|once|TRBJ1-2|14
TGTGCCAGCTCACCATCGGGACAGTCGACTGGCTACACCTTC
CASSPSGQSTGYTF
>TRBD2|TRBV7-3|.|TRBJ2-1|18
TGTGCCAGCAGCCCTCGAAGAATCGGGGGGTCGTCCTACAATGAGCAGTTCTTC
CASSPRRIGGSSYNEQFF
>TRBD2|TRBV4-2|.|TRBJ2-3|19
TGTCCCAGCAGCCAAGATCGGACAAGCGGGGGGGGGAGCACAGATACGCAGTATTTT
CPSSQDRTSGGGSTDTQYF